The 8 T cell receptor beta chains below were found in one sample sequenced in a study of T cells in localized non-small cell lung cancer. Sequencing used immunoSEQ multiplex PCR; TCRdb keeps in-frame clones, though not all of them. The sample consists of several thousand clones, over 50% of them appearing once. This material consisted of lymph node tissue, taken before any cancer treatment. These receptors were obtained from a male donor aged 60 or over with stage I squamous cell lung carcinoma.

A word on this clone: Sequence at one end of the junction differs from germline and may be a read error. The genes are TRBV9 and TRBJ2-7; the match to TRBD1 covers 10 bases. This CDR3 contains 16 residues. CDR1 is SGDLS and CDR2 is YYNGEE in the germline V gene. The CDR3, as DNA: TGTGCCAGCAGCGTAGTCGGGACAGGGGTCTCGGACGAACAGTACTTC. As protein: CASSVVGTGVSDEQYF.

The chain combines TRBV18 with TRBJ2-3; 14 bases agree with TRBD2. This CDR3 contains 17 residues. The trim removed 4 bases at V and 5 bases at J, leaving 8 bases unmatched. Per germline, CDR1 KGHSH and CDR2 LQKENI. Here the CDR3 DNA reads TGTGCCAGCTCACTCTCCCAGGGACTAGCGGGAGTAGATACGCAGTATTTT. Protein: CASSLSQGLAGVDTQYF.

The genes are TRBV9 and TRBJ2-7; 7 bases are a match to TRBD2. The CDR3 contains 16 residues. The trim removed 0 bases at V and 2 bases at J, leaving 8 bases unmatched. Per germline, CDR1 SGDLS and CDR2 YYNGEE. This CDR3 reads CASSVGSGVPPYEQYF. CDR3 DNA: TGTGCCAGCAGCGTAGGGAGCGGGGTCCCCCCCTACGAGCAGTACTTC.

The rearrangement links TRBV11-3 to TRBJ2-5, with 13 bases identical to TRBD2. CDR1 is SGHNT and CDR2 is YENEEA in the germline V gene. Trimming cost V 5 bases and J 2 bases; bases outside gene matches: 8. The CDR3 length is 17 residues. Here the CDR3 DNA reads TGTGCCAGCAGCCAACCCTCGGGACTAGCGGGGCAAGAGACCCAGTACTTC. Protein product: CASSQPSGLAGQETQYF.

The gene calls are TRBV19 and TRBJ1-4, with D possibly TRBD1 on 5 matching bases. CDR1 is LNHDA and CDR2 is SQIVND in the germline V gene (reference sequence). Trimming took off 4 bases at V and 8 bases at J, with 8 bases between the two ends. CDR3 length: 12 residues. The CDR3 nucleotides read TGTGCCAGTAGTAGGGGCGCGGAAAAACTGTTTTTT. Translation: CASSRGAEKLFF.

This chain links TRBV28 with TRBJ1-2; no reliable D call. V lost 11 bases to trimming and J lost 0 bases, with 10 bases between them. Germline V gene sequence: CDR1 MDHEN, CDR2 SYDVKM. This CDR3 has 12 amino acids. In nucleotides, the CDR3 is TGTGCCTCCACTTTAGCTAACTATGGCTACACCTTC. Translated, it gives CASTLANYGYTF.

This clone was picked up a small number of times. The V call is TRBV15, the J call TRBJ2-1; 8 nucleotides line up with TRBD1. Germline trimming cut 0 bases from V and 4 bases from J; bases unmatched to any gene: 5. The CDR3 runs 16 residues. Germline V gene lookup returns CDR1 LNHNV and CDR2 YYDKDF (reference sequence). The CDR3 bases are TGTGCCACCAGCAGAGATAAAGACAGGGGTTACAATGAGCAGTTCTTC. Translated, it gives CATSRDKDRGYNEQFF.

This clone was recorded a few times. The rearrangement uses TRBV6-8 and TRBJ1-3; D unresolved. Germline V gene sequence: CDR1 MNHGY, CDR2 SAAAGT. The CDR3 contains 15 residues. The V and J ends lost 6 bases and 8 bases respectively, with 20 bases between them. CDR3 in DNA: TGTGCCAGCAGCCCCCTCGCAGGACGTTTTGACACCATATATTTT. Its translation: CASSPLAGRFDTIYF.